The TCR beta chain under discussion was sequenced for a study of T cells in Graves' hyperthyroidism and ophthalmopathy. RNA transcripts provided the source from which TCR beta CDR3 regions were amplified. First-round RT-PCR targeting the TCR CDR3 was performed with the HTBI primer set. TCRdb re-called the multiplex PCR reads with MiXCR, one entry per CDR3 protein. The sample records about 380,000 distinct CDR3 sequences, about 15% being singletons. Germline assignment: CDR1 SGHTA and CDR2 FQGTGA. The CDR3 runs to 14 residues. Trimming cost V 5 bases and J 4 bases; bases outside gene matches: 4. The rearrangement links TRBV7-3 to TRBJ2-1, with 8 bases matching TRBD1. This receptor was identified in a woman in her twenties or thirties with Graves' ophthalmopathy. Material: blood. This CDR3 is CASSQTGGYNEQFF. The CDR3 coding sequence is TGTGCCAGCAGCCAAACAGGGGGTTACAATGAGCAGTTCTTC. Full variable domain (rest looked up from reference TRBV7-3 and TRBJ2-1): GAGVSQTPSNKVTEKGKYVELRCDPISGHTALYWYRQSLGQGPEFLIYFQGTGAADDSGLPNDRFFAVRPEGSVSTLKIQRTERGDSAVYLCASSQTGGYNEQFFGPGTRLTVL.